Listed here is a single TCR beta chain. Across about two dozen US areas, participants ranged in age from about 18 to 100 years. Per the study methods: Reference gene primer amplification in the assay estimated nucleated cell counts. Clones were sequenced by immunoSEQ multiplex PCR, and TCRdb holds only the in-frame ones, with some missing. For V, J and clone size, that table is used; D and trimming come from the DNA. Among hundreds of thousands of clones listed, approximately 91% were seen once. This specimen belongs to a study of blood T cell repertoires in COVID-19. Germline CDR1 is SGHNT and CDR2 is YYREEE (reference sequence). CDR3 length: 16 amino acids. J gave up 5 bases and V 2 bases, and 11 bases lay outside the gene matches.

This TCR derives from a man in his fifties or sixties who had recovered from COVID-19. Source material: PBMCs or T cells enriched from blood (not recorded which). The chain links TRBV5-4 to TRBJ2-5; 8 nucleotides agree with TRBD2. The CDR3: CASSFPGTRLWETQYF. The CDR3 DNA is TGTGCCAGCAGCTTCCCCGGGACTAGGTTATGGGAGACCCAGTACTTC. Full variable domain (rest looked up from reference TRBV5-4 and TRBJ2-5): ETGVTQSPTHLIKTRGQQVTLRCSSQSGHNTVSWYQQALGQGPQFIFQYYREEENGRGNFPPRFSGLQFPNYSSELNVNALELDDSALYLCASSFPGTRLWETQYFGPGTRLLVL.